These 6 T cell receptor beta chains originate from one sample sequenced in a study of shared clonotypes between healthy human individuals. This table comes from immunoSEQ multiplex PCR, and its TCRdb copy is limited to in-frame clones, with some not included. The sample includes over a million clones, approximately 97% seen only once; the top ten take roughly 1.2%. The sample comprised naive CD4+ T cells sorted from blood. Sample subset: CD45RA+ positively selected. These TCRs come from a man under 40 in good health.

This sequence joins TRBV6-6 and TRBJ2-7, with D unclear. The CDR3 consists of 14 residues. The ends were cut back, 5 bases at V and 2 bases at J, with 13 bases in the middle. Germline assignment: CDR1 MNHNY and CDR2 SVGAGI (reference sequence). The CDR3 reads CASSHSLGAYEQYF. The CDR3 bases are TGTGCCAGCAGTCATTCCTTAGGAGCCTACGAGCAGTACTTC.

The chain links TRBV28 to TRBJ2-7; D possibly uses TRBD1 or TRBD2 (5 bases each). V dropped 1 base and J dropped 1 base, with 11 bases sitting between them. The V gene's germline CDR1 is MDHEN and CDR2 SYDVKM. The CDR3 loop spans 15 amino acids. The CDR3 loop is CASSLYGDRSYEQYF. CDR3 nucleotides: TGTGCCAGCAGTTTATACGGGGACCGATCCTACGAGCAGTACTTC.

This CDR3 is CASSDEYSYQPQHF. CDR3 DNA: TGTGCCAGCAGTGATGAGTACAGCTATCAGCCCCAGCATTTT. The V gene is TRBV2, the J gene TRBJ1-5; the D is unclear. From germline, CDR1 is SNHLY and CDR2 FYNNEI. This CDR3 is 14 amino acids long. Trimming removed 3 bases from V and 5 bases from J, with 11 bases in between.

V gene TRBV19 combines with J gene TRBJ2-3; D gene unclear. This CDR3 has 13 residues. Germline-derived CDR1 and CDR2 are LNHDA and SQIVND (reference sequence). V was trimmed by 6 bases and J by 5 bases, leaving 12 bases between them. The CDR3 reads CASSPPTGDTQYF. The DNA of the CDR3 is TGTGCCAGTAGCCCCCCAACGGGAGATACGCAGTATTTT.

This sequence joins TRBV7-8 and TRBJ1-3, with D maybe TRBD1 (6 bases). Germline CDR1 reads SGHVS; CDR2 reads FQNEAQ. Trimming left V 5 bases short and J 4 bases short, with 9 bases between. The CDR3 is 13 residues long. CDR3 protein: CASSPGQGNTIYF. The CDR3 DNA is TGTGCCAGCAGCCCGGGACAAGGAAACACCATATATTTT.

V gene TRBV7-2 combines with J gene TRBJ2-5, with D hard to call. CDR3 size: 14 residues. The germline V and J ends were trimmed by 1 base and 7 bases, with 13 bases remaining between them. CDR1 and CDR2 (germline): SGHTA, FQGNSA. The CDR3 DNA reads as TGTGCCAGCAGCTTAGAAACGGGTGTTCGGACCCAGTACTTC. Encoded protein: CASSLETGVRTQYF.